One TCR beta chain is described in this entry. No antigen is known for it. Base qualities were left out, and no much larger clone turns up one base away. The CDR3 starts with the cysteine, ends with the phenylalanine, and has 18 residues. Just the 54-base CDR3 DNA is kept, in frame starting at base 1. V gives up 3 bases and J gives up 2 bases, and the segment between their germline ends measures 20 bases. Per the germline V gene, MGHRA is the CDR1 and YSYEKL is the CDR2. Amplification of TCR beta CDR3 regions was carried out from RNA transcripts. For the first round of RT-PCR on the TCR CDR3, the HTBI primer set was used together with the Qiagen OneStep RT-PCR kit. Libraries were constructed in a second round of multiplex PCR, after which size selection and purification were carried out. Paired-end sequencing of the libraries was performed with 100 bp reads on an Illumina HiSeq2000. The original methods were these. SOAPnuke was used to process the raw data, with reads discarded if the reads contained adapters or uncalled bases, had a mean Phred below 15, or lacked an exact constant-primer or identifier match. COPE v1.2.5 was used to merge the high-quality paired reads, and each unique nucleotide sequence was defined as a clonotype. MiTCR v1.1 was used to align the clonotypes against IMGT TRBV, TRBD and TRBJ reference segments. The analysis included only V-J combinations with a frequency above 0.0001, which together covered more than 98% of the repertoires. A TCS score was defined as the ratio of F50 (clonal expansion) to E x V (chaos), with BLOSUM62-based TCRdist applied between CDR3 peptides within each V-J. Welch's t-statistics and random forest reduced around 510 V-J features to roughly 13, which were used in a naive Bayes classifier (R e1071). Thyroid-blood repertoire similarity was quantified with the Morisita-Horn index. TCRdb itself trimmed the public reads at Q25 with fastp, ran MiXCR and retained productive beta chains. Duplicate CDR3 protein sequences are folded into a single record with the most common DNA and genes. TCRdb, rather than the study authors, made the V and J calls. This sample gives roughly 500,000 distinct CDR3 sequences in total; 46% of them show up just once. The ten largest clones add up to around 20% of the sample.

The entry originates in a study of T cells in Graves' hyperthyroidism and ophthalmopathy (dated by TCRdb to between 2018 and 2021). Notes on the research overall: A discovery cohort of about a hundred patients, roughly 45 with Graves' ophthalmopathy and approximately 55 with stable Graves' hyperthyroidism, was used to find distinguishing TCR V-J signatures. Thyroid tissue and blood T-cell repertoires from over 5 Graves' hyperthyroidism patients were also compared in the study. Following sampling, methimazole starting at 30 mg daily was given to hyperthyroidism patients, and high-dose intravenous methylprednisolone was given to ophthalmopathy patients. An independent validation cohort of under 20 hyperthyroidism patients and 17 patients who later progressed to ophthalmopathy tested prospective prediction of ophthalmopathy. TCR Vbeta CDR3 sequencing of some 140 peripheral blood samples (over 40 ophthalmopathy, some 75 hyperthyroidism and some 17 progressor patients) is reported in the paper. The approximately 100 discovery patients were randomly split 7:3 into training and test sets.

General conclusions and limits of the study: In validation, progression to ophthalmopathy was predicted by the model with 70% to 71% sensitivity and nearly 75% specificity, a median of approximately 6.5 months before onset. No statistical method was used to fix the sample size in advance, and group allocation was not hidden from the investigators. Ophthalmopathy was separated from stable hyperthyroidism by a 13 V-J signature model, with around 90% sensitivity and around 81% specificity obtained in cross-validation and 80%/75% obtained in testing. Most expanded thyroid clonotypes (frequency above 0.001) were also found in blood, which suggests that blood repertoires may mirror thyroid immune responses.

Patients with uncontrolled infections, other autoimmune diseases, pregnancy or lactation were excluded. Clinical symptoms, serum thyroxine and TRAb, thyroid ultrasound, and orbital computed tomography formed the basis for the diagnoses. Total RNA was extracted using Trizol reagent, and RNA quality was assessed on an Agilent 2100 Bioanalyzer. The chain is encoded by TRBV4-1 joined to TRBJ1-3, with a weak D call of TRBD1 (6 bases match). Sequenced: peripheral blood or thyroid tissue (not recorded which). This TCR came from an adult woman with Graves' disease, either hyperthyroidism or ophthalmopathy (not recorded which). The nucleotides are TGCGCCAGCAGCCACCCCTGGTATAGGGGGGGGCCTGGAAACACCATATATTTT. It translates to CASSHPWYRGGPGNTIYF.